This T cell receptor (beta chain) is drawn from a study of blood T cell repertoires in COVID-19. Across the study: Material from acute and convalescent COVID-19 was sourced from the United States, Italy and Spain. T cells, B-cell-depleted T cells, or PBMCs supplied cDNA or gDNA.

As processed by the authors: Estimation of nucleated cell counts relied on the amplification of reference gene primers. Assay: immunoSEQ multiplex PCR; the TCRdb copy retains only in-frame clones and omits some. V and J calls plus clone size are reproduced from that table; the DNA served to infer D and trimming. In the table there are fewer than 150,000 clones, 60% to 85% of which are singletons. The CDR3 runs 18 residues. The V and J ends lost 6 bases and 2 bases, in that order; junction bases with no gene match: 18. Germline V lookup: CDR1 SGHVS, CDR2 FQNEAQ. This TCR came from a man in his 70s with acute or convalescent COVID-19. The specimen was peripheral blood. V usage is TRBV7-8 and J usage is TRBJ2-7; 8 bases fit TRBD2. CDR3 loop: CASRHLFPRGRKTYEQYF. Here the CDR3 DNA reads TGTGCCAGCAGGCACTTGTTCCCCCGCGGGAGGAAAACCTACGAGCAGTACTTC.